This TCR beta chain was identified during a study of blood T cell repertoires in COVID-19. Looking at the study overall: Samples of COVID-19 (acute and convalescent) were obtained from the United States, Italy and Spain. T cells, B-cell-depleted T cells, or PBMCs provided the cDNA or gDNA that served as material.

Original analysis: Amplification of reference gene primers provided the estimated nucleated cell counts. Sequencing was performed with immunoSEQ multiplex PCR; in TCRdb, only in-frame clones are kept and a portion is missing. V and J calls and clone size are given by that table; D and trimming were obtained from the DNA. The table has over 50,000 clones, roughly nine tenths seen once. V was pared by 8 bases and J by 4 bases, with 15 bases between. CDR3 length equals 14 residues. The germline CDR1 and CDR2 sequences are SNHLY and FYNNEI. This rearrangement joins TRBV2 to TRBJ1-3, with unresolved D. This sequence originates from an older woman with active or convalescent COVID-19. Sequencing was performed on peripheral blood. The CDR3 sequence is CASGLDGGGNTIYF. CDR3 nucleotides: TGTGCCAGCGGACTTGACGGTGGGGGAAACACCATATATTTT.